Each of the 2 T cell receptor beta chains below was sequenced from the same sample in a study of chronic HIV infection and antiretroviral therapy. TCRdb re-derived calls from the 5' RACE reads in MiXCR, one entry per CDR3 protein. The sample holds just over 30,000 distinct CDR3 sequences; about 9.7% are singletons and the top ten take 2% to 2.5%. Sequenced sample: peripheral blood. Source of these receptors: an adult who had HIV and had not received antiretroviral therapy, or was an uninfected healthy control (not recorded which).

The chain joins TRBV10-3 to TRBJ2-2; D is unclear. The CDR3 consists of 13 residues. Germline CDR1 is ENHRY and CDR2 is SYGVKD. V was trimmed by 5 bases and J by 2 bases, leaving 6 bases between them. CDR3 DNA: TGTGCCATCAGTTCCAGAAACACCGGGGAGCTGTTTTTT. Translation gives CAISSRNTGELFF.

The V and J genes are TRBV9 and TRBJ1-1, with D perhaps TRBD1 (5 bases). Germline V CDR1 and CDR2: SGDLS, YYNGEE. Trimming left V 0 bases short and J 5 bases short, with 17 bases between. The CDR3 runs to 16 residues. The DNA of the CDR3 is TGTGCCAGCAGCGTAGGCCCCCGCGGGGGGATGACTGAAGCTTTCTTT. Its translation: CASSVGPRGGMTEAFF. The complete variable domain, with remaining parts taken from reference TRBV9 and TRBJ1-1, reads DSGVTQTPKHLITATGQRVTLRCSPRSGDLSVYWYQQSLDQGLQFLIQYYNGEERAKGNILERFSAQQFPDLHSELNLSSLELGDSALYFCASSVGPRGGMTEAFFGQGTRLTVV.